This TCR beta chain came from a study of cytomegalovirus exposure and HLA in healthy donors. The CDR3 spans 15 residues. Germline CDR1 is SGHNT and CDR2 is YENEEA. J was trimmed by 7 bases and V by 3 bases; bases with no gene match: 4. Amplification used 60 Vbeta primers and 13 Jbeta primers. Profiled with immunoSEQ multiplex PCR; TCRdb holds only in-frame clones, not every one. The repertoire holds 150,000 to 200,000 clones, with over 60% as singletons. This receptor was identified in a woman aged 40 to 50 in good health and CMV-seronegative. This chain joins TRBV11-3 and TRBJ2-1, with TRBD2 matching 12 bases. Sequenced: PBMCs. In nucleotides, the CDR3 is TGTGCCAGCAGCTTTACTAGCGGGAGGAAGAATGAGCAGTTCTTC. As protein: CASSFTSGRKNEQFF.